This T cell receptor beta chain was captured in a study of shared clonotypes between healthy human individuals. For the study at large: Three plates each covered CD4 naive and memory; CD8 naive two, CD8 memory one. Broader study findings: Donor scarcity curtailed the genetic and exposure-history diversity represented herein. Of the naive CD4 clonotypes, about 5.4% were shared across a few donors.

V was cut by 1 base and J by 6 bases, with 18 bases left in between. This CDR3 region has 16 residues. The germline V gene encodes CDR1 SGHAT and CDR2 FQNNGV. Original handling: ImmunoSEQ sequences covered only the junction and lacked quality scores; filtering therefore differed. The table came from immunoSEQ multiplex PCR; TCRdb's copy has only in-frame clones and leaves some out. That table is the source of V, J and clone size, and D and trimming were worked out from the DNA. The sample lists some 2 million clones; about 94% were seen once. Naive CD8 cells, CD45RO-negative and positively selected for CCR7, excluded terminally differentiated effector memory CD45RA+ cells. With regard to this clone: The antigen is unknown.

This receptor was taken from a man younger than 35 in good health. The V gene is TRBV11-2, the J gene TRBJ1-1; D may be TRBD1 (6 bases). Sequencing was carried out using naive CD8+ T cells sorted from blood. The chain's CDR3 is CASSLGPGTPNAEAFF. CDR3 nucleotides: TGTGCCAGCAGCTTAGGTCCCGGGACACCTAATGCTGAAGCTTTCTTT.